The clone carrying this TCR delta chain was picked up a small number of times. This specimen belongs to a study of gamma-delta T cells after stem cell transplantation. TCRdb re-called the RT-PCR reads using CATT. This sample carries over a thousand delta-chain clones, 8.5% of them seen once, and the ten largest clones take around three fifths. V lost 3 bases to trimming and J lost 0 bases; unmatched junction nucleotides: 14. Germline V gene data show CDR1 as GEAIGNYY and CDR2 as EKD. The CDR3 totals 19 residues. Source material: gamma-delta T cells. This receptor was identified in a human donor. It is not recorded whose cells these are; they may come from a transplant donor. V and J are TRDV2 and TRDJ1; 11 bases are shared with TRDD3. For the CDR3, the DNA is TGTGCCTGTGACCCCGCCACGTCTGGGGGATACCACCACACCGATAAACTCATCTTT. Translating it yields CACDPATSGGYHHTDKLIF.